Listed below are T cell receptor beta chains from one sample, sequenced in a study of blood T cell repertoires in COVID-19. Sequenced by immunoSEQ multiplex PCR; TCRdb stores in-frame clones only, minus some. The table lists fewer than 250,000 clones, around 84% of them singletons. Sequencing was carried out using peripheral blood. These TCRs come from a man aged 45-65 years with acute or convalescent COVID-19. Each CDR3 is given with its conserved first and last residue.

V	J	CDR3
TRBV2	TRBJ2-7	CASRTGSYEQYF
TRBV30	TRBJ2-4	CAWKGTGGAQMNF
TRBV12-3/TRBV12-4	TRBJ1-1	CASSRGGEAFF
TRBV11-2	TRBJ2-5	CASSLFGKETQYF
TRBV10-2	TRBJ1-4	CASNPQGVTNEKLFF
TRBV18	TRBJ1-2	CASSPDRGQYGYTF
TRBV5-5	TRBJ1-3	CASSPLGNSGNTIYF
TRBV5-4	TRBJ1-2	CASSQAGPGQGIIYGYTF
TRBV11-2	TRBJ2-1	CASSLVVGTSGGHEQFF
TRBV16	TRBJ1-6	CASSQSGGPLHF
TRBV27	TRBJ1-5	CASRGQAGNQPQHF
TRBV7-2	TRBJ2-7	CASRTDSYEQYF
TRBV2	TRBJ2-5	CASQLNRGNQETQYF
TRBV5-6	TRBJ1-2	CASSSLPDRGEAYTF
TRBV5-1	TRBJ1-3	CASSFGESGNTIYF
TRBV14	TRBJ1-1	CASRRQGEAEAFF
TRBV12-5	TRBJ1-4	CASGSSGTLEKLFF
TRBV5-8	TRBJ2-5	CASSPGLAGQETQYF
TRBV12-3/TRBV12-4	TRBJ1-1	CASSLRGGTEAFF
TRBV30	TRBJ1-1	CAWSATQGSYAFF
TRBV6-5	TRBJ2-7	CAGLGLAGGEQYF
TRBV9	TRBJ2-5	CASSVGAQSETQYF
TRBV5-1	TRBJ1-2	CASSYGQNYGYTF
TRBV5-4	TRBJ2-3	CASSLDSPTDTQYF
TRBV12-5	TRBJ2-5	CASGSGTSVPQETQYF
TRBV5-1	TRBJ2-7	CASRMGTWGYEQYF
TRBV7-9	TRBJ2-1	CASSQETSGVYNEQFF
TRBV19	TRBJ1-2	CASSPGTAGYYGYTF
TRBV2	TRBJ1-2	CASSDEAPADYGYTF
TRBV5-4	TRBJ2-7	CASSLLDTSYEQYF
TRBV6-6	TRBJ1-4	CASSNRRGATNEKLFF
TRBV6-5	TRBJ2-7	CATKVGTSVSYEQYF
TRBV25-1	TRBJ2-5	CASSEALLETQYF
TRBV7-8	TRBJ1-1	CASSPQAGGNTEAFF
TRBV2	TRBJ1-1	CASSEPRVAFF
TRBV4-1	TRBJ2-3	CASSQESTPFTDTQYF
TRBV6-5	TRBJ2-1	CASSRSSGGANEQFF
TRBV15	TRBJ1-1	CATSTYDRARKAFF
TRBV5-6	TRBJ1-1	CASSPKGQYEAFF
TRBV30	TRBJ1-6	CASTVGGNSPLHF
TRBV4-1	TRBJ1-6	CASSSRDRDNSPLHF
TRBV5-6	TRBJ1-1	CASSLAGGRTEAFF
TRBV20-1	TRBJ2-5	CSASEGGRLNF
TRBV7-8	TRBJ1-6	CASRTGMVDSPLHF
TRBV6-5	TRBJ1-1	CASSPRSIGGAEAFF
TRBV7-9	TRBJ1-5	CASSSTGNQPQHF
TRBV6-5	TRBJ2-7	CASRTDRGRTYEQYF
TRBV30	TRBJ2-4	CAWSRLGQGAKNIQYF
TRBV5-1	TRBJ2-5	CASSLNQETQYF
TRBV6-1	TRBJ1-1	CASSEYAVLNTEAFF
TRBV7-8	TRBJ2-2	CATGQGETGELFF
TRBV3-1/TRBV3-2	TRBJ2-3	CASSPQRLPALTQYF
TRBV10-1	TRBJ2-2	CASSQNTGELFF
TRBV5-1	TRBJ2-6	CASSLGADSGANVLTF
TRBV10-3	TRBJ1-6	CAISEGGDRSSYNSPLHF